The T cell receptor (beta chain) under discussion was sequenced for a study of Siglec-9 on CD8 T cells in melanoma (dated by TCRdb to the late 2010s). At the level of the whole study: In this study, researchers looked at how Siglec-9 is expressed on CD8+ T cells and what Siglec-9 does to regulate T cells within the melanoma tumor microenvironment.

Results and caveats for the whole study, not just this receptor: According to the report, an effector memory CD8+ T-cell subset that seemed to build up inside melanoma tumors was both marked and regulated by Siglec-9.

Concerning this clone itself: The antigen it recognizes is unknown. Nothing much larger sits one base from this clone, and base qualities are not available.

The CDR3 runs 20 residues from the cysteine to the phenylalanine. Of all the DNA, just the CDR3 is kept, 60 bases in frame from base 1. Unmatched junction bases come to 14, with V trimmed by 1 base and J by 4 bases. CDR1 and CDR2 (MNHNS, SASEGT) derive from the germline V gene. The protocol used for the library was the immunoSEQ multiplex PCR assay. Entries here come from immuneACCESS through TCRdb and include only in-frame sequences with V and J called. Some clones fail to appear in such tables; in the studies checked, an unresolved V gene covers under half of the shortfall, and the cause of the remainder is unknown. This sample gives 25,000 to 30,000 clones in total; 75% to 90% of them show up just once. The ten largest clonotypes hold about 6% of the sample.

The receptor was isolated from a human donor in good health. Sequenced: Siglec-9- CD8+ T cells sorted from blood. Explained via the paper, the cell subset or site label denotes: CD8 T cells lacking Siglec-9. In this chain, TRBV6-1 is recombined with TRBJ2-2; the junction holds 11 bases that match TRBD2. The CDR3 region reads CASSEDVGIAGGPRTGELFF. The nucleotide sequence is TGTGCCAGCAGTGAAGACGTAGGGATAGCGGGGGGGCCGCGCACCGGGGAGCTGTTTTTT.